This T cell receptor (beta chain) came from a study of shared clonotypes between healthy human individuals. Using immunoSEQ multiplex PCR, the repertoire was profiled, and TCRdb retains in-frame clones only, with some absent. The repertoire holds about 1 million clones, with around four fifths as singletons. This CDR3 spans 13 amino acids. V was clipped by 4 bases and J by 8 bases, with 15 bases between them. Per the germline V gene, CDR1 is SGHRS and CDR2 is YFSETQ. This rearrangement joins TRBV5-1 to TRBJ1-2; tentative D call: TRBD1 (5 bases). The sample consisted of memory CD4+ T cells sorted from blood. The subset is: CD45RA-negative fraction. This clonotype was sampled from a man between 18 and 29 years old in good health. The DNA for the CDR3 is TGCGCCAGCAGCACCGACACCCAGGGCGGCTACACCTTC. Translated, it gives CASSTDTQGGYTF.